Listed below are T cell receptor beta chains from one sample, sequenced in a study of cytomegalovirus exposure and HLA in healthy donors. Assay used: immunoSEQ multiplex PCR; TCRdb lists only in-frame clones, some missing. Of around 130,000 clones listed, about four fifths are singletons. The sample taken for sequencing was PBMCs. All receptors come from a man under 40 in good health and CMV-seronegative. The CDR3 runs from the conserved cysteine through the conserved F or W. A D gene is named only where the DNA matches it firmly. Part of the rows lack a size; the others show once, few, many or a class for expanded clones.

abundance: NA
v_gene: TRBV2
d_gene: NA
j_gene: TRBJ2-7
CDR3nt: TGTGCCAGCAGTGACAGTACCTACGAGCAGTACTTC
CDR3aa: CASSDSTYEQYF

abundance: NA
v_gene: TRBV5-1
d_gene: TRBD2
j_gene: TRBJ2-2
CDR3nt: TGCGCCAGCAGCGACGTAGCGGGAACCGGGGAGCTGTTTTTT
CDR3aa: CASSDVAGTGELFF

abundance: once
v_gene: TRBV5-1
d_gene: TRBD2
j_gene: TRBJ2-7
CDR3nt: TGCGCCAGCAGCTTCCCGGGGGGTGAGCAGTACTTC
CDR3aa: CASSFPGGEQYF

abundance: NA
v_gene: TRBV27
d_gene: NA
j_gene: TRBJ2-5
CDR3nt: TGTGCCAGCAGTTTCGACAGGTACCAAGAGACCCAGTACTTC
CDR3aa: CASSFDRYQETQYF

abundance: NA
v_gene: TRBV7-2
d_gene: NA
j_gene: TRBJ2-2
CDR3nt: TGTGCCAGCAGCGGACAGACCCTGAACACCGGGGAGCTGTTTTTT
CDR3aa: CASSGQTLNTGELFF

abundance: NA
v_gene: TRBV7-2
d_gene: NA
j_gene: TRBJ1-6
CDR3nt: TGTGCCAGCAGCTTAGCGGGACAACTTAATTCACCCCTCCACTTT
CDR3aa: CASSLAGQLNSPLHF

abundance: few
v_gene: TRBV6-5
d_gene: NA
j_gene: TRBJ1-4
CDR3nt: TGTGCCAGCAGTTACGCAGCGAATAATGAAAAACTGTTTTTT
CDR3aa: CASSYAANNEKLFF

abundance: NA
v_gene: TRBV6-6
d_gene: NA
j_gene: TRBJ2-7
CDR3nt: TGTGCCAGCAGTGAGTACTCGACAGTAAACGACGAGCAGTACTTC
CDR3aa: CASSEYSTVNDEQYF

abundance: NA
v_gene: TRBV7-2
d_gene: NA
j_gene: TRBJ1-1
CDR3nt: TGTGCCAGCAGCTTAGGCGGTGTCCGGAACACTGAAGCTTTCTTT
CDR3aa: CASSLGGVRNTEAFF

abundance: NA
v_gene: TRBV28
d_gene: NA
j_gene: TRBJ1-2
CDR3nt: TGTGCCAGCAGTTTAATAGAGGCGAAATTCTATGGCTACACCTTC
CDR3aa: CASSLIEAKFYGYTF

abundance: few
v_gene: TRBV2
d_gene: NA
j_gene: TRBJ2-2
CDR3nt: TGTGCCAGCAGGGTAGAGGGACTGACGAACACCGGGGAGCTGTTTTTT
CDR3aa: CASRVEGLTNTGELFF

abundance: NA
v_gene: TRBV29-1
d_gene: TRBD1
j_gene: TRBJ1-4
CDR3nt: TGCAGCGTCCCGACAGGGGTCGATGAAAAACTGTTTTTT
CDR3aa: CSVPTGVDEKLFF

abundance: NA
v_gene: TRBV5-6
d_gene: NA
j_gene: TRBJ1-2
CDR3nt: TGTGCCAGCAGCCCGGCGCGGGTTGGCTACACCTTC
CDR3aa: CASSPARVGYTF

abundance: NA
v_gene: TRBV7-9
d_gene: TRBD2
j_gene: TRBJ2-5
CDR3nt: TGTGCCAGCAGTCGAGCGGGGGGGCGGTTGGAGACCCAGTACTTC
CDR3aa: CASSRAGGRLETQYF

abundance: NA
v_gene: TRBV6-5
d_gene: NA
j_gene: TRBJ1-1
CDR3nt: TGTGCCAGCAGTTCTAACACTGAAGCTTTCTTT
CDR3aa: CASSSNTEAFF

abundance: NA
v_gene: TRBV2
d_gene: NA
j_gene: TRBJ2-1
CDR3nt: TGTGCCAGCAGTGTTGCCCCAGGTAGATTGGTGAATGAGCAGTTCTTC
CDR3aa: CASSVAPGRLVNEQFF

abundance: NA
v_gene: TRBV5-5
d_gene: NA
j_gene: TRBJ1-6
CDR3nt: TGTGCCAGCAGCACCGAGAACGGGAATTCACCCCTCCACTTT
CDR3aa: CASSTENGNSPLHF

abundance: NA
v_gene: TRBV28
d_gene: NA
j_gene: TRBJ1-4
CDR3nt: TGTGCCAGCAGTTTCAGGGCCGCCGGTAATGAAAAACTGTTTTTT
CDR3aa: CASSFRAAGNEKLFF

abundance: NA
v_gene: TRBV7-3
d_gene: TRBD1
j_gene: TRBJ1-2
CDR3nt: TGTGCCAGCAGCCCCGGACAGGGGGGTGGCTACACCTTC
CDR3aa: CASSPGQGGGYTF

abundance: few
v_gene: TRBV7-2
d_gene: NA
j_gene: TRBJ2-7
CDR3nt: TGTGCCAGCAGCTTCGGTCGCGAGCAGTACTTC
CDR3aa: CASSFGREQYF

abundance: NA
v_gene: TRBV7-9
d_gene: TRBD1
j_gene: TRBJ2-2
CDR3nt: TGTGCCAGCAGACGCTACCGGACAGGGGGCATCATCGGCGGGGAGCTGTTTTTT
CDR3aa: CASRRYRTGGIIGGELFF

abundance: NA
v_gene: TRBV4-1
d_gene: TRBD2
j_gene: TRBJ2-5
CDR3nt: TGCGCCAGCAGCCAGGAGGGACTAGCGGAGGCGGAGACCCAGTACTTC
CDR3aa: CASSQEGLAEAETQYF